This T cell receptor beta chain was retrieved from a study of radiation and T cells in renal cell carcinoma (dated by TCRdb to 2018 to 2020). In terms of the full investigation: The samples were drawn from a clinical trial, where primary renal cell carcinomas were treated with 15 Gy of stereotactic body radiation therapy and then removed by nephrectomy 4 weeks afterward. In total, 50 or so samples, comprising 25 or so tumors and some 27 peripheral blood samples, were subjected to TCR beta sequencing. Across all 50 or so samples, around 4,000,000 unique CDR3 nucleotide sequences, encoding around 2.4 million unique CDR3 amino acid sequences, were identified.

The germline V gene encodes CDR1 LNHNV and CDR2 YYDKDF (reference sequence). The V end loses 0 bases and the J end loses 3 bases, and a stretch of 9 bases separates them. The CDR3, from cysteine to phenylalanine, totals 14 residues. The kept DNA is CDR3 alone, 42 bases in frame from the first base. The time point label, as the study defines it: blood 2 weeks post-SBRT. In the paper's terms, the treatment or condition label means: 15 Gy SBRT to primary tumor, nephrectomy 4 weeks later. To follow tumor-enriched clonotypes, serial peripheral blood was collected from radiation-treated patients at baseline and at 2 weeks and 4 weeks after SBRT. Every patient's renal cell carcinoma showed clear cell pathology. Genomic DNA for TCR sequencing was prepared using the QIAamp DNA Blood Mini Kit (Qiagen). The analyses included just those samples that passed every quality control check. Following the manufacturer's recommendations, the immunoSEQ kit was used to generate TCR beta libraries from genomic DNA. For library preparation, a first multiplex PCR was performed with proprietary primers, followed by a second PCR in which unique barcodes were added, and bead cleanups were performed after each round. A positive control reaction and a negative control reaction, both provided in the kit, were run with every batch of samples. The final libraries underwent checking on an Agilent 4200 TapeStation D1000 ScreenTape, volumetric pooling, and quantification by qPCR. Sequencing ran on an Illumina NextSeq500 with a MidOutput 150-cycle cartridge, using 156 Read1 and 15 Index1 cycles with kit custom primers. The pooled library was loaded at approximately 1 pM, and roughly 20% PhiX control was spiked in. In the source study's methods: The vendor-processed data were analyzed in R, and a clonotype was defined as all T cells that share the same CDR3 nucleotide sequence. In the clone abundance analyses, frequencies were normalized to the 10,000 most abundant clones in each sample. Public T cell clones, which averaged fewer than five per sample, were removed prior to analysis. An abundance difference of at least 32-fold between compartments was the criterion for calling clonotypes tumor-enriched or baseline blood-enriched. A beta-binomial differential abundance model was used to identify clonotypes that were expanded or contracted between blood time points. Tumor-blood repertoire similarity was measured with the Baroni-Urbani and Buser coefficient, and group comparisons used two-tailed Wilcoxon tests in R. Sourced from immuneACCESS, this table was stored by TCRdb with only in-frame sequences that have V and J called. A share of the clones is absent; for the studies checked, an unresolved V gene accounts for under half, and the remainder has no known explanation. From that table come the V and J calls and clone size; the DNA was used to work out D and trimming. For this sample the table gives roughly 130,000 clones, of which roughly 77% were detected only once. The biggest ten clones account for around 2% of the sample.

About this clone itself: This clone's antigen is unknown. Qualities for individual bases were not recorded, and no much larger clone is one base off.

Points the paper makes about the study in general: Because pretreatment tumor biopsies were not available, the baseline intratumoral presence of clonotypes could not be determined. With a single-armed trial design, the study had no way to address how radiation dose or scheduling affects the TCR repertoire. In blood, the top tumor clonotypes increased between baseline and 2 weeks post-radiation and then shrank by 4 weeks, which suggests that tumor-resident clones expanded only transiently. Dynamics of the blood repertoire were not tracked past 4 weeks after treatment.

Sequencing used blood, obtained from a patient whose treatment included radiotherapy and nephrectomy. This TCR was sampled from a woman aged 55 to 70 with renal cell carcinoma. The rearrangement combines TRBV15 with TRBJ2-7, with a tentative D gene TRBD2 over 6 matching bases. The CDR3 is CATSRDRGNYEQYF. At the DNA level, the sequence is TGTGCCACCAGCAGAGATCGGGGGAACTACGAGCAGTACTTC.